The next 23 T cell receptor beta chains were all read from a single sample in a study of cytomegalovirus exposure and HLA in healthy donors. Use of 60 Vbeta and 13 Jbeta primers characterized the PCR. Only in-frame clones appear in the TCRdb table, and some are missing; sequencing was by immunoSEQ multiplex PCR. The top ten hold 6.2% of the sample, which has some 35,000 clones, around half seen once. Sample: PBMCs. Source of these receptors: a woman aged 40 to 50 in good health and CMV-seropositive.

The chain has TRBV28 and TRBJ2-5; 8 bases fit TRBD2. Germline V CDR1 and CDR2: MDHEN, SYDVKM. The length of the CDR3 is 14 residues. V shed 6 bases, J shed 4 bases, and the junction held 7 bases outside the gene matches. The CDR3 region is CASSLGTRGETQYF. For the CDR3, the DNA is TGTGCCAGCAGCCTGGGGACTAGGGGAGAGACCCAGTACTTC.

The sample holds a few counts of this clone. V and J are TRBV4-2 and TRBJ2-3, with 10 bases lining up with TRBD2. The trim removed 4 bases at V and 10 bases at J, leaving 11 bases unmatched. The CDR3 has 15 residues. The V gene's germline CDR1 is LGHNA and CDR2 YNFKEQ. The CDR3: CASSLEGLAGAPQYF. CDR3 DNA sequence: TGTGCCAGCAGCCTCGAGGGCCTAGCGGGGGCCCCGCAGTATTTT.

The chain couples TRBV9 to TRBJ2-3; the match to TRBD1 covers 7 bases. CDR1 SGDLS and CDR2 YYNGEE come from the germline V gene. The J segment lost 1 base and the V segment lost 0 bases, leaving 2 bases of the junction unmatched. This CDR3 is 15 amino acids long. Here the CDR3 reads CASSVGQGRTDTQYF. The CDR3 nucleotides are TGTGCCAGCAGCGTAGGACAGGGCCGCACAGATACGCAGTATTTT.

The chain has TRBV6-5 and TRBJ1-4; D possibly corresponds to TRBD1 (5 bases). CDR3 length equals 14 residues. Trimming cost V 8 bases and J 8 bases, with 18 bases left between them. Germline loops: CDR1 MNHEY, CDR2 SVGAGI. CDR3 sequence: CASGASTGPEKLFF. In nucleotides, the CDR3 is TGTGCCAGCGGGGCGTCCACAGGCCCCGAAAAACTGTTTTTT.

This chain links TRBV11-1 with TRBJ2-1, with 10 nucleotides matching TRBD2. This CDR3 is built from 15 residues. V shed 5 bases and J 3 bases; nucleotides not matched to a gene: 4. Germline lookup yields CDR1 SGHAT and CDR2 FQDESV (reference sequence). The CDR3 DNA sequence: TGTGCCAGCAGCCATAGCGGGGGGTTCTACAATGAGCAGTTCTTC. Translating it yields CASSHSGGFYNEQFF.

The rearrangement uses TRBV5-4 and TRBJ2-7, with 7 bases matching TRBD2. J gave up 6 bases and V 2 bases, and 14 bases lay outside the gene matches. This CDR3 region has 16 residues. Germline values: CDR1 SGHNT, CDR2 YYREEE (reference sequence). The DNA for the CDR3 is TGTGCCAGCAGCTTCGATGGCGGGGGATCTTCGGTCGAGCAGTACTTC. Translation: CASSFDGGGSSVEQYF.

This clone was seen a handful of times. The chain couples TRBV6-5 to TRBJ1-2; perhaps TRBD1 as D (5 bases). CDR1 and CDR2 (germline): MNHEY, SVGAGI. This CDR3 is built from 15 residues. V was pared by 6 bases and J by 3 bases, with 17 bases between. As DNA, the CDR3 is TGTGCCAGCAGCCGCCCATCCCAGGGATACTATGGCTACACCTTC. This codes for CASSRPSQGYYGYTF.

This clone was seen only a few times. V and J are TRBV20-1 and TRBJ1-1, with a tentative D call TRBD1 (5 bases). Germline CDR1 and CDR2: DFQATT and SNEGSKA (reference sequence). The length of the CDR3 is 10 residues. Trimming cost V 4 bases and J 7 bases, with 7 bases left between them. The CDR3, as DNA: TGCAGTGCTAACAGGTATGAAGCTTTCTTT. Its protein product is CSANRYEAFF.

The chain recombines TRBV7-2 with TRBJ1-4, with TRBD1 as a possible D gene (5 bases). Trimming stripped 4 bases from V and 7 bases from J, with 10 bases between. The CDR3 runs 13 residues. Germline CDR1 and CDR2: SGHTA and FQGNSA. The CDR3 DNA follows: TGTGCCAGCAGCTCGAGACAGTTTGAAAAACTGTTTTTT. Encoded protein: CASSSRQFEKLFF.

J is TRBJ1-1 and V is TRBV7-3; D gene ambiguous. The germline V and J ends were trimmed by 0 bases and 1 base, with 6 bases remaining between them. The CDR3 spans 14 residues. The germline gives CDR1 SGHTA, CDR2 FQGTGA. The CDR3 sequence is CASSLTASNTEAFF. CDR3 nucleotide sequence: TGTGCCAGCAGCTTAACAGCATCGAACACTGAAGCTTTCTTT.

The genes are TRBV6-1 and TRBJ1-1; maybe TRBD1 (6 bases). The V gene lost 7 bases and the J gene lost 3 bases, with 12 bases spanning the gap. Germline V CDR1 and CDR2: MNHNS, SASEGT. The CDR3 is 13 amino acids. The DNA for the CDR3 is TGTGCCAGCAAGGAAAACAGGGACACTGAAGCTTTCTTT. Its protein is CASKENRDTEAFF.

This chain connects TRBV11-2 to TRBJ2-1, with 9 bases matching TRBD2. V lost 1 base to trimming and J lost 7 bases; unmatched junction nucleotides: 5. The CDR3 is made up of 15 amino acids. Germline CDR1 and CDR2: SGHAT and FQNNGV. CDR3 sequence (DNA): TGTGCCAGCAGCTTAGCTTCTGCGGGGGGGAATGAGCAGTTCTTC. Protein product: CASSLASAGGNEQFF.

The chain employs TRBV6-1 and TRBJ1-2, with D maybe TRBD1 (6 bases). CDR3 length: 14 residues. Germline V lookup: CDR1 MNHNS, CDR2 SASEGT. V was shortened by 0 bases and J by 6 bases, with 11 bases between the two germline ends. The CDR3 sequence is CASSEAWGRDGYTF. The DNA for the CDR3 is TGTGCCAGCAGTGAAGCGTGGGGGCGGGATGGCTACACCTTC.

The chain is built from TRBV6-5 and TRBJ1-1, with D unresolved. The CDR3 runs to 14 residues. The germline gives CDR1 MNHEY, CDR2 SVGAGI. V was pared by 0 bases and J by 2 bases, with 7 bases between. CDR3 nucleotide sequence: TGTGCCAGCAGTTACTCTGAAGCTAACACTGAAGCTTTCTTT. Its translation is CASSYSEANTEAFF.

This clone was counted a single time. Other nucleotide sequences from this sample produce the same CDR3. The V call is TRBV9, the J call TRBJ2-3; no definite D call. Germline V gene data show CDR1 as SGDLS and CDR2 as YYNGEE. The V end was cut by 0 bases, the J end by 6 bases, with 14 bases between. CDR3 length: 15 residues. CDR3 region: CASSVGATKTDTQYF. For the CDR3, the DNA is TGTGCCAGCAGCGTAGGGGCCACAAAAACGGATACGCAGTATTTT. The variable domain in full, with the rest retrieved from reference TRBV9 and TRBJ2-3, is DSGVTQTPKHLITATGQRVTLRCSPRSGDLSVYWYQQSLDQGLQFLIQYYNGEERAKGNILERFSAQQFPDLHSELNLSSLELGDSALYFCASSVGATKTDTQYFGPGTRLTVL.

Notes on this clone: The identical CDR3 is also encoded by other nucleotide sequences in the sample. The CDR3 is CSVAQGANYGYTF. The CDR3 coding sequence is TGCAGCGTTGCACAGGGGGCGAACTATGGCTACACCTTC. V is TRBV29-1 and J is TRBJ1-2; 9 bases agree with TRBD1. The CDR3 spans 13 residues. Germline assignment: CDR1 SQVTM and CDR2 ANQGSEA. The junction had 2 bases not matched to a gene; V was cut back by 4 bases and J by 2 bases. Looking up the rest from reference TRBV29-1 and TRBJ1-2 gives the full variable domain: SAVISQKPSRDICQRGTSLTIQCQVDSQVTMMFWYRQQPGQSLTLIATANQGSEATYESGFVIDKFPISRPNLTFSTLTVSNMSPEDSSIYLCSVAQGANYGYTFGSGTRLTVV.

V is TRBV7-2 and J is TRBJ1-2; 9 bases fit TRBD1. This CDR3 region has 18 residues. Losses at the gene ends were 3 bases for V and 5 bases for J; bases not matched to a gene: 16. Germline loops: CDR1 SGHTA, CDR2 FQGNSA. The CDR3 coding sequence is TGTGCCAGCAGCTTTGTGGACAGGGGAATAGAATCCGCATATGGCTACACCTTC. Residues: CASSFVDRGIESAYGYTF. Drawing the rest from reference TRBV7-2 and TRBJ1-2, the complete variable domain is GAGVSQSPSNKVTEKGKDVELRCDPISGHTALYWYRQSLGQGLEFLIYFQGNSAPDKSGLPSDRFSAERTGGSVSTLTIQRTQQEDSAVYLCASSFVDRGIESAYGYTFGSGTRLTVV.

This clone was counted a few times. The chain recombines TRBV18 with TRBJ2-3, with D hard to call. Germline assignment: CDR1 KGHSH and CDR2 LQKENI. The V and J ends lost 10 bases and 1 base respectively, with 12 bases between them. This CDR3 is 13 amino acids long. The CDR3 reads CATVYEGTDTQYF. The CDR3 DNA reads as TGTGCCACCGTTTACGAGGGCACAGATACGCAGTATTTT.

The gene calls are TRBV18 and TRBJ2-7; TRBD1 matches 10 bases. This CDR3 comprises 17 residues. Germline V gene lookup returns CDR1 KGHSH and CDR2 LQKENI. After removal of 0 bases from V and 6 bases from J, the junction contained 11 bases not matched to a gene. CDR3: CASSPPTGTGDRFEQYF. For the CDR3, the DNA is TGTGCCAGCTCACCACCGACCGGGACAGGGGATCGGTTCGAGCAGTACTTC.

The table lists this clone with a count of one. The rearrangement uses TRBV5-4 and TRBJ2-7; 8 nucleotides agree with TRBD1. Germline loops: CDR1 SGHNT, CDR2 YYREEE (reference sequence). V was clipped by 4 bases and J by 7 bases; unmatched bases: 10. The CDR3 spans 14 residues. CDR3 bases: TGTGCCAGCAGCCACGGGACAGGCTTTCAGGAGCAGTACTTC. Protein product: CASSHGTGFQEQYF. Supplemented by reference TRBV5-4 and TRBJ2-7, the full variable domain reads ETGVTQSPTHLIKTRGQQVTLRCSSQSGHNTVSWYQQALGQGPQFIFQYYREEENGRGNFPPRFSGLQFPNYSSELNVNALELDDSALYLCASSHGTGFQEQYFGPGTRLTVT.

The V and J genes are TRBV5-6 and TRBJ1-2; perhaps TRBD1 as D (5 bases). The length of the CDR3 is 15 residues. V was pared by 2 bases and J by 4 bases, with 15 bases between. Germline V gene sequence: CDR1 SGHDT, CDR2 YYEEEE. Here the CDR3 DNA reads TGTGCCAGCAGCTTTAGGGGCAGGACCCTCTATGGCTACACCTTC. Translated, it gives CASSFRGRTLYGYTF. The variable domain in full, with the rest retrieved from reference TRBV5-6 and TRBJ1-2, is DAGVTQSPTHLIKTRGQQVTLRCSPKSGHDTVSWYQQALGQGPQFIFQYYEEEERQRGNFPDRFSGHQFPNYSSELNVNALLLGDSALYLCASSFRGRTLYGYTFGSGTRLTVV.

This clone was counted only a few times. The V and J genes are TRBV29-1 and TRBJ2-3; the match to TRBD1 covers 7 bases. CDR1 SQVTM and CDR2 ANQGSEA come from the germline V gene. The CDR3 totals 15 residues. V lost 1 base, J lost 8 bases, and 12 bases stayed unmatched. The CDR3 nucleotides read TGCAGCGTTGAAGCCACACAGGGGTATGGGGCTACGCAGTATTTT. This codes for CSVEATQGYGATQYF.

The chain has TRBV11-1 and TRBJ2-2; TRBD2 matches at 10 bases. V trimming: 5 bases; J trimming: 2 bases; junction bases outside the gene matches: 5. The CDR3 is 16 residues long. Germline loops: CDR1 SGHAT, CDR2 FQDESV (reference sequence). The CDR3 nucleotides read TGTGCCAGCAGCCGTAGGACTAGCGGAAACACCGGGGAGCTGTTTTTT. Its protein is CASSRRTSGNTGELFF. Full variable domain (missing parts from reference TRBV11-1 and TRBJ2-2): EAEVAQSPRYKITEKSQAVAFWCDPISGHATLYWYRQILGQGPELLVQFQDESVVDDSQLPKDRFSAERLKGVDSTLKIQPAELGDSAMYLCASSRRTSGNTGELFFGEGSRLTVL.